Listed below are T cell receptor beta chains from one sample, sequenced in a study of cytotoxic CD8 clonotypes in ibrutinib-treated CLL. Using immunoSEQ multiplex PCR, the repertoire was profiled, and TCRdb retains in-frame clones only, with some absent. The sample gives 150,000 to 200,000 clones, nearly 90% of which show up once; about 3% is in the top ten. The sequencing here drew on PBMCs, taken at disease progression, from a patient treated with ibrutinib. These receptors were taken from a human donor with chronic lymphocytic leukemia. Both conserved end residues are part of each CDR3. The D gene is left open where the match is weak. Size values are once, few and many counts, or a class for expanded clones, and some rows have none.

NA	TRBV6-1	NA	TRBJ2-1	CASSEGPTGVSYNEQFF	TGTGCCAGCAGTGAAGGCCCCACGGGAGTCTCCTACAATGAGCAGTTCTTC
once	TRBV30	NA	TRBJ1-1	CAWGTRQALRTEAFF	TGTGCCTGGGGAACACGACAGGCATTGAGGACTGAAGCTTTCTTT
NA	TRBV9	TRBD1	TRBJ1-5	CATGRGAVKRVGQPQHF	TGTGCAACGGGCAGGGGGGCTGTTAAGAGGGTTGGTCAGCCCCAGCATTTT
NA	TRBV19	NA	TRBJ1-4	CASSISVDLGEKLFF	TGTGCCAGTAGTATATCGGTGGACCTCGGAGAAAAACTGTTTTTT
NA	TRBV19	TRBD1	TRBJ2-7	CASSIDPPTGYDEQYF	TGTGCCAGTAGTATAGACCCACCGACAGGGTACGACGAGCAGTACTTC
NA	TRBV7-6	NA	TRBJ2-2	CASSPGGTTGELFF	TGTGCCAGCAGCCCAGGGGGGACTACCGGGGAGCTGTTTTTT
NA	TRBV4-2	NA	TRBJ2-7	CASSQAGTPRGYEQYF	TGTGCCAGCAGCCAAGCAGGTACACCCCGGGGTTACGAGCAGTACTTC
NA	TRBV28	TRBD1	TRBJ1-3	CASRSDRDSGNTIYF	TGTGCCAGCAGATCAGACAGGGACTCTGGAAACACCATATATTTT
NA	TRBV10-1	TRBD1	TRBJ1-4	CASSQDRGDEKLFF	TGCGCCAGCAGTCAGGACAGGGGAGATGAAAAACTGTTTTTT
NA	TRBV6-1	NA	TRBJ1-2	CASSEALFLGPRYGYTF	TGTGCCAGCAGTGAAGCGCTTTTCTTAGGGCCGCGCTATGGCTACACCTTC
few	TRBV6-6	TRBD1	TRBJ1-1	CASNQWQGARGTEAFF	TGTGCCAGCAACCAATGGCAGGGGGCCCGAGGGACTGAAGCTTTCTTT
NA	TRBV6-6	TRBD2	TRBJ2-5	CASSQGLGVGETQYF	TGTGCCAGCAGTCAGGGACTAGGGGTGGGAGAGACCCAGTACTTC
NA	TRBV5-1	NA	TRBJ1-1	CASSQSPVNTEAFF	TGCGCCAGCAGCCAAAGCCCAGTGAACACTGAAGCTTTCTTT
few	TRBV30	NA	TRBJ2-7	CAWSVRGASYEQYF	TGTGCCTGGAGTGTACGTGGGGCGTCCTACGAGCAGTACTTC
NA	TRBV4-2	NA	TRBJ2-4	CASSQGLQAQHIQYF	TGTGCCAGCAGCCAAGGCTTGCAAGCCCAGCACATTCAGTACTTC
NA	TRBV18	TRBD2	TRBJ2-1	CASTPTSIGNEQFF	TGTGCCAGCACCCCGACTAGCATTGGCAATGAGCAGTTCTTC
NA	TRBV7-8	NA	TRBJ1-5	CASSLTPGTGGQPQHF	TGTGCCAGCAGCTTAACCCCGGGGACGGGAGGGCAGCCCCAGCATTTT
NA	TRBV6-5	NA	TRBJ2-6	CASSYYGAGANVLTF	TGTGCCAGCAGTTACTACGGGGCCGGGGCCAACGTCCTGACTTTC
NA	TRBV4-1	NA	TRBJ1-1	CASSQARGRDTEAFF	TGCGCCAGCAGCCAAGCCCGGGGTCGGGACACTGAAGCTTTCTTT
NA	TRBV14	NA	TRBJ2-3	CASSRGGFATGTDTQYF	TGTGCCAGCAGCCGCGGTGGATTTGCGACCGGCACAGATACGCAGTATTTT
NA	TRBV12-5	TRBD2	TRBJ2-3	CASLTSGGATDTQYF	TGTGCTAGCCTGACTAGCGGGGGGGCAACAGATACGCAGTATTTT
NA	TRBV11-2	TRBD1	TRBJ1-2	CASSKGTATDYGYTF	TGTGCCAGCAGCAAAGGGACAGCTACGGACTATGGCTACACCTTC
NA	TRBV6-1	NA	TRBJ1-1	CASITGPYMNTEAFF	TGTGCCAGCATAACAGGGCCCTACATGAACACTGAAGCTTTCTTT
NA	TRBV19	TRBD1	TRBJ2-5	CASSMEGTGGEETQYF	TGTGCCAGTAGTATGGAGGGGACAGGGGGCGAAGAGACCCAGTACTTC
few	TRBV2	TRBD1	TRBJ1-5	CASSEERGPQPQHF	TGTGCCAGCAGTGAAGAGAGGGGGCCCCAGCCCCAGCATTTT
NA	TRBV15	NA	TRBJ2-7	CATSRGPEGSYEQYF	TGTGCCACCAGCAGAGGTCCGGAGGGCTCCTACGAGCAGTACTTC
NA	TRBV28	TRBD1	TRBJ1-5	CASSSGQKGDQPQHF	TGTGCCAGCAGTTCGGGACAGAAGGGCGATCAGCCCCAGCATTTT
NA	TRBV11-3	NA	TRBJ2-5	CASSLSFRGVEQETQYF	TGTGCCAGCAGCTTATCATTTCGAGGGGTTGAGCAAGAGACCCAGTACTTC
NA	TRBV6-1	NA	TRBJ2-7	CASTSTGYRSYEQYF	TGTGCCAGCACCTCGACAGGATATCGGTCCTACGAGCAGTACTTC
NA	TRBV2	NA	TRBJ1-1	CASLGMNTEAFF	TGTGCCTCCCTGGGGATGAACACTGAAGCTTTCTTT
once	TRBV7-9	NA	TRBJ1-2	CASSSRDGANYGYTF	TGTGCCAGCAGCTCCCGGGACGGAGCTAACTATGGCTACACCTTC
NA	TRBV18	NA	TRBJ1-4	CASSPGMGEKLFF	TGTGCCAGCTCACCGGGAATGGGTGAAAAACTGTTTTTT
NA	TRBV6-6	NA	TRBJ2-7	CASTRAMNSYEQYF	TGTGCCAGCACCAGGGCTATGAACTCCTACGAGCAGTACTTC
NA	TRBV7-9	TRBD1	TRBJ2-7	CASSPDRVSYEQYF	TGTGCCAGCAGCCCGGACAGGGTATCCTACGAGCAGTACTTC
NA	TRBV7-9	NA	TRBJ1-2	CASSSTVPPVYGYTF	TGTGCCAGCAGCTCCACAGTGCCCCCGGTCTATGGCTACACCTTC
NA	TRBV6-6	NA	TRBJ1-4	CASGVVATNEKLFF	TGTGCCAGCGGGGTCGTGGCAACTAATGAAAAACTGTTTTTT
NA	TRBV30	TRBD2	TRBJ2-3	CAWSGGGRTADTQYF	TGTGCCTGGAGTGGGGGCGGGAGAACCGCAGATACGCAGTATTTT
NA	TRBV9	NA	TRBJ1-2	CASSVGAAGYGYTF	TGTGCCAGCAGCGTAGGGGCAGCCGGCTATGGCTACACCTTC
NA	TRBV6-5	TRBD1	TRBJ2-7	CASSYSGTGPYEQYF	TGTGCCAGCAGTTACTCCGGGACAGGCCCCTACGAGCAGTACTTC
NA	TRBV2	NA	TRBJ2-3	CASSFQGHGTDTQYF	TGTGCCAGCAGTTTCCAGGGGCATGGCACAGATACGCAGTATTTT